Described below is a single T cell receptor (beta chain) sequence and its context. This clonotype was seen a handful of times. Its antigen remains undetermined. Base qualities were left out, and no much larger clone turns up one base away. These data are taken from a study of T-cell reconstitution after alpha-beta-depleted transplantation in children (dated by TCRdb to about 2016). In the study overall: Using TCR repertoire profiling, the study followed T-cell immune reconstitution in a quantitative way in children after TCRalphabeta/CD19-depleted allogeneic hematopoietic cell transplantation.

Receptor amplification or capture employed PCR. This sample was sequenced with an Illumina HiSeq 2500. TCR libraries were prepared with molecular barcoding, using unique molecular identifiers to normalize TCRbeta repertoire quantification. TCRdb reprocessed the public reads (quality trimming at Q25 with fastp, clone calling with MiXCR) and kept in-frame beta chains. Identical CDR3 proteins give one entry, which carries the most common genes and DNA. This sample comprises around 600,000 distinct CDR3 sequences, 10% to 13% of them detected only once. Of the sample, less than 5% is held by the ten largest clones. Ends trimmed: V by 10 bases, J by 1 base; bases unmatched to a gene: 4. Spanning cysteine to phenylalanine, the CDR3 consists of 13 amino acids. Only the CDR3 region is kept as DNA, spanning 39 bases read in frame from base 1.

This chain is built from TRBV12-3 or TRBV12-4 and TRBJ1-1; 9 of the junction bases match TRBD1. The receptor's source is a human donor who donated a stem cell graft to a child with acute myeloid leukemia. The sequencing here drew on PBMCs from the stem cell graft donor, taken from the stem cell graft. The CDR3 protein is CATKGQGNTEAFF. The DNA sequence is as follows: TGTGCCACCAAGGGACAGGGGAACACTGAAGCTTTCTTT.